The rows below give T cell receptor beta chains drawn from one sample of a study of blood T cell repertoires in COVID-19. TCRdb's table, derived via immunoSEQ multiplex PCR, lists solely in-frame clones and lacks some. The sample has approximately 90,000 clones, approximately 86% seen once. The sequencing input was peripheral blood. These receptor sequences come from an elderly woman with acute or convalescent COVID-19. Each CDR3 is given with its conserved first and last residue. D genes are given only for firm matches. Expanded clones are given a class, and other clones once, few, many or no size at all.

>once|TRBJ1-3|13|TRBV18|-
TGTGCCAGCTCACCCTCTAGTGGAAACACCATATATTTT
CASSPSSGNTIYF
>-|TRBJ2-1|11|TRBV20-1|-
TGCAGTGCCCTGGGGGGCAATGAGCAGTTCTTC
CSALGGNEQFF
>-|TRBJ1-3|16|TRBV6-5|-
TGTGCCAGCAGTTACTCCCCCGCGGGGCTTGGAAACACCATATATTTT
CASSYSPAGLGNTIYF
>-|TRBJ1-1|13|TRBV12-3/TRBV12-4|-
TGTGCCAGTGACCGGGGGACGAACACTGAAGCTTTCTTT
CASDRGTNTEAFF
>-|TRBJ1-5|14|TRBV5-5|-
TGTGCCAGCAGCTTGGGGGCTGGCAATCAGCCCCAGCATTTT
CASSLGAGNQPQHF
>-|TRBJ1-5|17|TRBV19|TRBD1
TGTGCCAGTAGTATAGACCGACAGGGGAGAGGGAATCAGCCCCAGCATTTT
CASSIDRQGRGNQPQHF
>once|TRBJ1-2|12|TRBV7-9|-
TGTGCCAGCAGACGAGAGGAATCTGGCTACACCTTC
CASRREESGYTF
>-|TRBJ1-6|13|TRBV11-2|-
TGTGCCAGCCAGGGGTTTTATAATTCACCCCTCCACTTT
CASQGFYNSPLHF
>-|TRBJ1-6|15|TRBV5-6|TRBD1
TGTGCCAGCAGGGCCGGGACAGGGGCCAATTCACCCCTCCACTTT
CASRAGTGANSPLHF
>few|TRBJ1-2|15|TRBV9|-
TGTGCCAGCAGCGTAAGATCAGGGTTGATCTATGGCTACACCTTC
CASSVRSGLIYGYTF
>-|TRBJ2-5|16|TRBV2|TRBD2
TGTGCCAGCAGTGATTTCCTAGCGGGGCTCCAAGAGACCCAGTACTTC
CASSDFLAGLQETQYF
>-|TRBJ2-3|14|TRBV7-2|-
TGTGCCAGCAGCCTATGGACAGTTGTCGATACGCAGTATTTT
CASSLWTVVDTQYF
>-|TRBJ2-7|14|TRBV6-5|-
TGTGCCAGCAGCCCCTCCGGGGGATCCTACGAGCAGTACTTC
CASSPSGGSYEQYF
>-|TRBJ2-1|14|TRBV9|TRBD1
TGTGCCAGCAACCTTGGGACAGGGTTACGTCCGCAGTTCTTC
CASNLGTGLRPQFF
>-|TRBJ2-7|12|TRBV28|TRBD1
TGTGCCAGCAGTGGGGACAGCTACGAGCAGTACTTC
CASSGDSYEQYF
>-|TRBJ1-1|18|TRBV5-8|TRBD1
TGTGCCAGCAGCTTTGGGGGGTACAGGGGATGGGGAAACACTGAAGCTTTCTTT
CASSFGGYRGWGNTEAFF
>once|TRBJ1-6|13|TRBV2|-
TGTGCCAGCTCTGGTGCAGGGAACTCACCCCTCCACTTT
CASSGAGNSPLHF
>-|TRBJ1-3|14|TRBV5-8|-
TGTGCCAGCATCTCGCGGGCCTCTGGAAACACCATATATTTT
CASISRASGNTIYF
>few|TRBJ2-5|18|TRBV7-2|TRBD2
TGTGCCAGCAGCTTAGGAGCGGGGGGAGGCGGGGGACAAGAGACCCAGTACTTC
CASSLGAGGGGGQETQYF
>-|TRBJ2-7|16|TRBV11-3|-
TGTGCCAGCAGCTTATCGACAGGCCCTCGGGGCTACGAGCAGTACTTC
CASSLSTGPRGYEQYF
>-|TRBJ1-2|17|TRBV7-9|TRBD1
TGTGCCAGCAGCTCGGGGGACAGGGCACCCTCTAACTATGGCTACACCTTC
CASSSGDRAPSNYGYTF
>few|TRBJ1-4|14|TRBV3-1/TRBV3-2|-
TGTGCCAGCAGCCAAGATACTCGGGGGGAAAAACTGTTTTTT
CASSQDTRGEKLFF
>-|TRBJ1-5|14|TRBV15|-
TGTGCCACCAGCAACCCCGTCAGGGGCCAGCCCCAGCATTTT
CATSNPVRGQPQHF
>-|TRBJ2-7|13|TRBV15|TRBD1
TGTGCCACCAGCAGAGGCAGGGGGCACGAGCAGTACTTC
CATSRGRGHEQYF
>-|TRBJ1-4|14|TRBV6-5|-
TGTGCCAGCAGAACAGGAGCAACTAATGAAAAACTGTTTTTT
CASRTGATNEKLFF
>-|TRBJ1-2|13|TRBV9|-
TGTGCCAGCAGCGTAGACTTTCGCTATGGCTACACCTTC
CASSVDFRYGYTF
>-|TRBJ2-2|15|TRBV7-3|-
TGTGCCAGCAGCCCATACACGAAAAACACCGGGGAGCTGTTTTTT
CASSPYTKNTGELFF
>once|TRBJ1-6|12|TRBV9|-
TGTGCCAGCAGCCCCGGGGGGGACCCCCTCCACTTT
CASSPGGDPLHF
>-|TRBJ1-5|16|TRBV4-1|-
TGCGCCAGCAGCCAGGCGACTGTGGGGAGGAGGCAGCCCCAGCATTTT
CASSQATVGRRQPQHF
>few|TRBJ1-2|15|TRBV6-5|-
TGTGCCAGCAGCCCCGGGGGGACTCTTTACTATGGCTACACCTTC
CASSPGGTLYYGYTF
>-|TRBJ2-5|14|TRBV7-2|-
TGTGCCAGCAGCTTACGATGGGCTGGGGAGACCCAGTACTTC
CASSLRWAGETQYF
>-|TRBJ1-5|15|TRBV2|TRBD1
TGTGCCAGCAGCTCAACCGGGACAGTCAATCAGCCCCAGCATTTT
CASSSTGTVNQPQHF
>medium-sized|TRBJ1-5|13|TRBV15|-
TGTGCCACCAGCAGAGACCGCGCGGGGCCCCAGCATTTT
CATSRDRAGPQHF
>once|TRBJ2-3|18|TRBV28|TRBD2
TGTGCCAGCAGTTCCCCTCGTACGAGCGGGGGGGCGGCAGATACGCAGTATTTT
CASSSPRTSGGAADTQYF
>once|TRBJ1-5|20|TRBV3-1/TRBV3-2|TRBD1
TGTGCCAGCAGCCAAGAGGGGGGGACAGGGATTATGAGAGACAATCAGCCCCAGCATTTT
CASSQEGGTGIMRDNQPQHF
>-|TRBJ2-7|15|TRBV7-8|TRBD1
TGTGCCAGCAGCTCCCGGGACAGGAGATCCTACGAGCAGTACTTC
CASSSRDRRSYEQYF
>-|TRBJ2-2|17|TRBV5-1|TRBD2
TGCGCCAGCAGGTCGGCGCGGGGGGGAGTGAACACCGGGGAGCTGTTTTTT
CASRSARGGVNTGELFF
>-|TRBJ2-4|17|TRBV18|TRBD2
TGTGCCAGCTCATCGACCAGCGGGGGGACAGCCAAAAACATTCAGTACTTC
CASSSTSGGTAKNIQYF
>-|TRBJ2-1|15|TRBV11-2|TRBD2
TGTGCCAGCAGCTTTACTAGCGGCGGCTACAATGAGCAGTTCTTC
CASSFTSGGYNEQFF
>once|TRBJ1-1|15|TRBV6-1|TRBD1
TGTGCCAGCAGTGAACCGAAACAGGGGACCACGGAAGCTTTCTTT
CASSEPKQGTTEAFF
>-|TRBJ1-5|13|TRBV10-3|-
TGTGCCATCAGTGAGAGAGAAAATCAGCCCCAGCATTTT
CAISERENQPQHF
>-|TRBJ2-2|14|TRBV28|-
TGTGCCAGCAGTCCGGGGGTCAAGCTCGTGGAGCTGTTTTTT
CASSPGVKLVELFF
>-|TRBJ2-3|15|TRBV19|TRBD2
TGTGCCAGTAACCGCGGGGGGCTCTACACAGATACGCAGTATTTT
CASNRGGLYTDTQYF
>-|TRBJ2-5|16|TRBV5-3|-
TGTGCCAGAAGCTTGGGTTTTGGGGGGAAACAAGAGACCCAGTACTTC
CARSLGFGGKQETQYF
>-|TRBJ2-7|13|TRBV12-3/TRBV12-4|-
TGTGCCAGCAGTTCGGACAGCCTAATTAAGCAGTACTTC
CASSSDSLIKQYF
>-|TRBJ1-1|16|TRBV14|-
TGTGCCAGCAGCCACCGGGACACATATTTGAACACTGAAGCTTTCTTT
CASSHRDTYLNTEAFF
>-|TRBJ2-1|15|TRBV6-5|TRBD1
TGTGCCAGCAGTACTACAGGGGGCGCCTACAATGAGCAGTTCTTC
CASSTTGGAYNEQFF
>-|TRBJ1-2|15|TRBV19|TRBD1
TGTGCCAGTCGGACTCCGGGACAGGGGAACTATGGCTACACCTTC
CASRTPGQGNYGYTF
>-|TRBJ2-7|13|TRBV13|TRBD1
TGTGCCAGCAGCTCCCCCCACGACAGGGATTGGTACTTC
CASSSPHDRDWYF
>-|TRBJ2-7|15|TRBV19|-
TGTGCCAGTAGTATAGTAGGACAAAGCTCCTACGAGCAGTACTTC
CASSIVGQSSYEQYF
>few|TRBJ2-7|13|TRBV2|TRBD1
TGTGCCAGCAGTAACAGGGGAAAAAACGAGCAGTACTTC
CASSNRGKNEQYF
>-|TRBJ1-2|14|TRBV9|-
TGTGCCAGCAGCATCTCGGGGGGGAGCTATGGCTACACCTTC
CASSISGGSYGYTF
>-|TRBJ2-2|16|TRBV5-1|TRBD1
TGCGCCAGCAGCCCCTGGGACAGGGGAGGTACCGGGGAGCTGTTTTTT
CASSPWDRGGTGELFF
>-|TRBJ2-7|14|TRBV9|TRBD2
TGTGCCAGCAGCGTAGGGGCGGGGGTCTACGAGCAGTACTTC
CASSVGAGVYEQYF